This TCR beta chain was captured by sequencing in a study of blood T cell repertoires in COVID-19. Study information: COVID-19 samples, acute and convalescent, were from the United States, Italy and Spain. The analysed material was cDNA or gDNA that came from T cells, B-cell-depleted T cells, or PBMCs.

In its sample, this clone was seen once. Trimming at V came to 2 bases and at J to 0 bases, leaving 2 bases not matched to a gene. This CDR3 region has 15 residues. Germline loops: CDR1 LNHDA, CDR2 SQIVND (reference sequence). In the original analysis: By means of reference gene primer amplification, nucleated cell counts were estimated. Here immunoSEQ multiplex PCR was the method, and the copy in TCRdb shows in-frame clones only, minus some. The DNA gave D and trimming, while V, J and clone size come from that table. This sample has tens of thousands of clones, with approximately 85% found just once.

The V call is TRBV19, the J call TRBJ2-3; 7 nucleotides match TRBD1. Sequences were obtained from peripheral blood. This clonotype was obtained from a human donor in a cohort sampled during active COVID-19. CDR3 loop: CASSIKGASTDTQYF. In DNA, the CDR3 is TGTGCCAGTAGTATAAAGGGGGCCAGCACAGATACGCAGTATTTT.